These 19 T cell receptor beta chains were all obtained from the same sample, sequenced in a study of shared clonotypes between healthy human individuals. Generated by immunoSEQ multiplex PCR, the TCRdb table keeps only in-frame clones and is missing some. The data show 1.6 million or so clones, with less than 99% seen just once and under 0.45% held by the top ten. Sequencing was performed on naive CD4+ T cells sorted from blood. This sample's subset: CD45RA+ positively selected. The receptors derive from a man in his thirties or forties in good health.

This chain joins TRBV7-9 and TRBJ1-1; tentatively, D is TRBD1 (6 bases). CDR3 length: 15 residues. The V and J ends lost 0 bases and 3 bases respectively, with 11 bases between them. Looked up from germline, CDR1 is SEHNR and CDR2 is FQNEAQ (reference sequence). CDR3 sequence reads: CASSLARRGHTEAFF. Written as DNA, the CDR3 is TGTGCCAGCAGCTTAGCTCGGCGGGGGCACACTGAAGCTTTCTTT.

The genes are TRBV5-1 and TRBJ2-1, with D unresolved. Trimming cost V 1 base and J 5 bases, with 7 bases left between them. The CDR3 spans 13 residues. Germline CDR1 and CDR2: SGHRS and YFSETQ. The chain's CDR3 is CASSLPDDNEQFF. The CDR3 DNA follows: TGCGCCAGCAGCTTGCCAGACGACAATGAGCAGTTCTTC.

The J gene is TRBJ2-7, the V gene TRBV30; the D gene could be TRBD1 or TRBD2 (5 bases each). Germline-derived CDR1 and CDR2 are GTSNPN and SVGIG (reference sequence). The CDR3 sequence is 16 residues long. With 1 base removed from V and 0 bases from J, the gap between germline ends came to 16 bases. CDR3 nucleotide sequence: TGTGCCTGGAGTGACCCTCCGGGGCGTCCCTCCTACGAGCAGTACTTC. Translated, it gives CAWSDPPGRPSYEQYF.

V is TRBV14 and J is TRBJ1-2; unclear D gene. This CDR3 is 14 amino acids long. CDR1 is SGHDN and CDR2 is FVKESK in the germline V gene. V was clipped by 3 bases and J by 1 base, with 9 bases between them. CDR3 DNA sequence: TGTGCCAGCAGCCACCGAACGGTTAACTATGGCTACACCTTC. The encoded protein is CASSHRTVNYGYTF.

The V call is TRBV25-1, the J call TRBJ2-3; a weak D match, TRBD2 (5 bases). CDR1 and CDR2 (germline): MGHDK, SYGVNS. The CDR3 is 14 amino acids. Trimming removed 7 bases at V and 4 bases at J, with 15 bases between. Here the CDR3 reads CASTKAGGSDTQYF. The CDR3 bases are TGTGCCAGCACCAAAGCCGGAGGCTCAGATACGCAGTATTTT.

The CDR3 loop reads CAITVTPGEKLFF. The CDR3 DNA reads as TGTGCCATCACGGTGACCCCGGGTGAAAAACTGTTTTTT. The chain carries TRBV10-3 and TRBJ1-4, with no clear D. V lost 7 bases and J 7 bases, leaving 13 bases between the germline ends. The length of the CDR3 is 13 residues. CDR1 and CDR2 from the germline V gene are ENHRY and SYGVKD.

As DNA, the CDR3 is TGCGCCAGCAGCCAAGCCCTATCATCCTGGGCGGGAGGGGGCACAGATACGCAGTATTTT. Translating it yields CASSQALSSWAGGGTDTQYF. The chain couples TRBV4-3 to TRBJ2-3, with 9 bases that match TRBD2. The CDR3 extends over 20 amino acids. J lost 1 base, V lost 1 base, and 15 bases had no gene match. From germline, CDR1 is LGHNA and CDR2 YSLEER.

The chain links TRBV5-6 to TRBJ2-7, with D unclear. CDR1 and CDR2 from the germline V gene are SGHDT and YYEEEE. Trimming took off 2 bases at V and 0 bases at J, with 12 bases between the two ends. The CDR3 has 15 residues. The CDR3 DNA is TGTGCCAGCAGCTTTGGGCCGGCTAGCTCCTACGAGCAGTACTTC. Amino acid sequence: CASSFGPASSYEQYF.

DNA for the CDR3: TGTGCCAGCAGTTCCGACAGGGGGTTCACTGAAGCTTTCTTT. Translated: CASSSDRGFTEAFF. The V and J genes are TRBV5-4 and TRBJ1-1; 9 bases line up with TRBD1. Germline V gene sequence: CDR1 SGHNT, CDR2 YYREEE (reference sequence). V gave up 5 bases and J gave up 4 bases; unmatched junction bases: 6. The CDR3 runs to 14 residues.

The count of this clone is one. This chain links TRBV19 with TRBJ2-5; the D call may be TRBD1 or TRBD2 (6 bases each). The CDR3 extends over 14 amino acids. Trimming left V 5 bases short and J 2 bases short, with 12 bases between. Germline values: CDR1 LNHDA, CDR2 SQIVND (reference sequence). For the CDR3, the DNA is TGTGCCAGTAGTGCGACTAGGGGGCAAGAGACCCAGTACTTC. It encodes CASSATRGQETQYF.

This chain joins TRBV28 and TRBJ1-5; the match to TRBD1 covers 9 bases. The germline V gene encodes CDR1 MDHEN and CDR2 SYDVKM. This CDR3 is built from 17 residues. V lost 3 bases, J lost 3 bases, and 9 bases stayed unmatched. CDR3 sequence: CASSFHSGTGNNQPQHF. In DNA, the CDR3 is TGTGCCAGCAGTTTTCATTCCGGGACAGGGAACAATCAGCCCCAGCATTTT.

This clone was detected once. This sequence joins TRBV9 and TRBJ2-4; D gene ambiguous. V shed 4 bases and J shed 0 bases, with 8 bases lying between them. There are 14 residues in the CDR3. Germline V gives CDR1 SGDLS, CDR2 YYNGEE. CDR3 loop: CASSPHVAKNIQYF. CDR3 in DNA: TGTGCCAGCAGCCCCCATGTAGCCAAAAACATTCAGTACTTC.

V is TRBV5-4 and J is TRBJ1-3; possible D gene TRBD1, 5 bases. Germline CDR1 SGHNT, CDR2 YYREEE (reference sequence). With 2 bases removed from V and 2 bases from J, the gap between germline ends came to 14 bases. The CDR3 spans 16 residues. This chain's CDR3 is CASSFRGTGTGNTIYF. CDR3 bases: TGTGCCAGCAGCTTCAGAGGGACGGGAACTGGAAACACCATATATTTT.

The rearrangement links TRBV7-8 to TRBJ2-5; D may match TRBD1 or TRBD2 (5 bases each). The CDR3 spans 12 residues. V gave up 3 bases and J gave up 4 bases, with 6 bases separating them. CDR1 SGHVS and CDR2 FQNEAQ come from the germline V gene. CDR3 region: CASSFGGETQYF. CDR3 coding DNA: TGTGCCAGCAGCTTTGGGGGAGAGACCCAGTACTTC.

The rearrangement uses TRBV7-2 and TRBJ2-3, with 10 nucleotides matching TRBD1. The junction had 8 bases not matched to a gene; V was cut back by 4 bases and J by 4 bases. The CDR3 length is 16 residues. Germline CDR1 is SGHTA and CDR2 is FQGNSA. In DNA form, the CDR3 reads TGTGCCAGCAGCTCAGAACCGGGACAGGGGCCAGATACGCAGTATTTT. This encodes CASSSEPGQGPDTQYF.

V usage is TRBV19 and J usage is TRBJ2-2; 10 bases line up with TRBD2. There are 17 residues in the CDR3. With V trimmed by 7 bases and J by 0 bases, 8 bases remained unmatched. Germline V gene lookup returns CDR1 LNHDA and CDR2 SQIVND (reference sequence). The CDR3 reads CASTPPLAGTNTGELFF. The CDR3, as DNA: TGTGCCAGTACCCCCCCACTAGCGGGGACGAACACCGGGGAGCTGTTTTTT. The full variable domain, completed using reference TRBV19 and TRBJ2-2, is DGGITQSPKYLFRKEGQNVTLSCEQNLNHDAMYWYRQDPGQGLRLIYYSQIVNDFQKGDIAEGYSVSREKKESFPLTVTSAQKNPTAFYLCASTPPLAGTNTGELFFGEGSRLTVL.

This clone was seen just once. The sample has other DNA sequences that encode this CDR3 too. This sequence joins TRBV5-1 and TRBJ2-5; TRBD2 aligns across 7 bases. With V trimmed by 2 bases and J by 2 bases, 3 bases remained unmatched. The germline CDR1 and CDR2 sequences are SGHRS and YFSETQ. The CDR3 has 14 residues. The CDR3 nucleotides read TGCGCCAGCAGCTTTGGGACTATACAAGAGACCCAGTACTTC. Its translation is CASSFGTIQETQYF.

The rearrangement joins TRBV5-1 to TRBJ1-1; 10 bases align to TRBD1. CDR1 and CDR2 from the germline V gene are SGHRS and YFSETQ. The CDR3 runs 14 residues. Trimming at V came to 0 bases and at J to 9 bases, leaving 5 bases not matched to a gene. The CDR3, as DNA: TGCGCCAGCAGCTTGGCCGGGACAGGGGACCAAGCTTTCTTT. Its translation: CASSLAGTGDQAFF.

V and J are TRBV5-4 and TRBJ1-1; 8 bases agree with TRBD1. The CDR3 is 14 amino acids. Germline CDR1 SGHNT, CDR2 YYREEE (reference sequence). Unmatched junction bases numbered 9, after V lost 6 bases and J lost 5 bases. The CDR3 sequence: CASTPGQGRTEAFF. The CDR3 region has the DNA TGTGCCAGCACCCCTGGACAGGGTCGAACTGAAGCTTTCTTT.